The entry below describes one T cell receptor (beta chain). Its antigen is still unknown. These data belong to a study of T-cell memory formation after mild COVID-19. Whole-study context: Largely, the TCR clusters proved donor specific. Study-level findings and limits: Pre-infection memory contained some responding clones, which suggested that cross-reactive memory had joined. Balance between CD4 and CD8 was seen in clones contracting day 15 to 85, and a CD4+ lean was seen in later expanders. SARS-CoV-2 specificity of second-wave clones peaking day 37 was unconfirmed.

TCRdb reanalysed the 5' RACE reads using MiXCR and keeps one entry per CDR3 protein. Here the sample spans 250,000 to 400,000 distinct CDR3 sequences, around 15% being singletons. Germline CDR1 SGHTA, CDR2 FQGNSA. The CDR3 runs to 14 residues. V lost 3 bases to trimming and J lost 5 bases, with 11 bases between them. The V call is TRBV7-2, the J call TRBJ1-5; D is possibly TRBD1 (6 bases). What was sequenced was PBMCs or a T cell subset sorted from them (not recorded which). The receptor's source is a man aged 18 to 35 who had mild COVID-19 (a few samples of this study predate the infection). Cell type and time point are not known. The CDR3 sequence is CASSFDGGYQPQHF. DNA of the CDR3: TGTGCCAGCAGCTTCGACGGGGGCTATCAGCCCCAGCATTTT.